A single T cell receptor (beta chain) is shown here with its context. The CDR3 consists of 11 residues. Germline CDR1 and CDR2: SGHRS and YFSETQ. V gave up 4 bases and J gave up 7 bases, with 8 bases separating them. This sample stems from a study of blood T cell repertoires in COVID-19. Across the whole study: Samples taken during acute and convalescent COVID-19 were collected in the United States, Italy and Spain.

Data came from immunoSEQ multiplex PCR; TCRdb stores just in-frame clones and leaves some out. The data hold a few hundred thousand clones, with approximately 87% observed a single time. This study enrolled people aged roughly 18 to 89 from about two dozen US geographic areas. V is TRBV5-1 and J is TRBJ1-1, with D uncertain. The receptor was derived from a man in his thirties or forties who had recovered from COVID-19. Specimen: PBMCs or T cells enriched from blood (not recorded which). The CDR3 here is CASSGGFEAFF. DNA for the CDR3: TGCGCCAGCAGCGGAGGTTTTGAAGCTTTCTTT.